The sequence of this T cell receptor beta chain was determined in a study of blood T cell repertoires in COVID-19. Study overall: In each case, the material was cDNA or gDNA derived from T cells, B-cell-depleted T cells, or PBMCs.

Original methodology: Estimates of nucleated cell counts were drawn from the amplification of reference gene primers. The table came from immunoSEQ multiplex PCR; TCRdb's copy has only in-frame clones and leaves some out. Clone size and V and J calls were adopted from that table, with D and trimming inferred from the DNA. The sample lists 350,000 or so clones; approximately 91% were seen once. Adults between about 18 and 89 years of age took part from 24 US areas. In the 2 weeks before study entry, exposed participants met a COVID-19 case, which was PCR-confirmed or clinician-diagnosed. Material for sequencing was PBMCs or T cells enriched from blood (not recorded which). The TCR originated in a woman in her 30s who had been exposed to COVID-19.

CDR3 sequence reads: CASSLSYYNSPLHF. The DNA of the CDR3 is TGTGCCAGCAGTTTATCGTACTATAATTCACCCCTCCACTTT. This chain uses TRBV27 with TRBJ1-6; D not resolved. Trimming shortened V by 0 bases and J by 3 bases, and 3 bases separated the two germline ends. This CDR3 has 14 amino acids. CDR1 is MNHEY, CDR2 SMNVEV, per germline (reference sequence).